This T cell receptor beta chain appears in the sequencing data of a study of blood T cell repertoires in COVID-19. Study details: Donors in the United States, Italy and Spain gave samples during acute or convalescent COVID-19. The analysed material was cDNA or gDNA that came from T cells, B-cell-depleted T cells, or PBMCs.

In the authors' methods: Nucleated cell counts were estimated from reference gene primer amplification. Method: immunoSEQ multiplex PCR; TCRdb's copy keeps in-frame clones and lacks some. That table is the source of V, J and clone size, and D and trimming were worked out from the DNA. The sample carries over 70,000 clones, approximately 80% recorded once. Per germline, CDR1 LNHDA and CDR2 SQIVND (reference sequence). Trimming took off 0 bases at V and 5 bases at J, with 13 bases between the two ends. The CDR3 totals 16 residues. The sample consisted of peripheral blood. This receptor was obtained from an older woman with acute or convalescent COVID-19. The genes are TRBV19 and TRBJ1-4, with no clear D. The CDR3 DNA reads TGTGCCAGTAGTATAGACCGATACAGTACAAATGAAAAACTGTTTTTT. This codes for CASSIDRYSTNEKLFF.